This is a list of T cell receptor beta chains from one sample in a study of shared clonotypes between healthy human individuals. TCRdb keeps only in-frame clones here, not all; method: immunoSEQ multiplex PCR. The data contain about 2.2 million clones, 90% to 95% of them seen just once; the ten biggest clones take up over 1.5%. The material sequenced was naive CD8+ T cells from PBMCs. Receptors originate from a man between 18 and 29 years old in good health. Some clones in this sample may be carry-over from other donors' samples. CDR3s include the opening cysteine and the closing phenylalanine or tryptophan.

>TRBV29-1|TRBJ1-2
CSVASGDYGYTF
>TRBV28|TRBJ2-3
CASSLLRRDTDTQYF
>TRBV7-9|TRBJ2-1
CASSKGLADNEQFF
>TRBV15|TRBJ2-1
CATSREWRDDSSYNEQFF
>TRBV9|TRBJ1-1
CASSVDDRGNTEAFF
>TRBV6-4|TRBJ2-3
CASSDSISSGSRDTQYF
>TRBV5-1|TRBJ2-7
CASRGAGEEFEQYF
>TRBV9|TRBJ2-2
CASSTRQGADTGELFF
>TRBV4-1|TRBJ1-2
CASSQGQGGGYTF
>TRBV5-1|TRBJ1-1
CASSLDRGLGAEAFF
>TRBV6-4|TRBJ1-2
CASRAQGAPNYGYTF
>TRBV9|TRBJ1-4
CASSVSGAFEKLFF
>TRBV29-1|TRBJ2-1
CSVDIITSGRAEQFF
>TRBV10-3|TRBJ2-7
CAISSGLAGGYEQYF
>TRBV11-2|TRBJ1-1
CASSQVVQGDTEAFF
>TRBV29-1|TRBJ1-1
CSAYPEGGSTEAFF
>TRBV30|TRBJ1-2
CAWRGLGASNYGYTF
>TRBV6-1|TRBJ2-1
CASSVPGQGAFNEQFF
>TRBV27|TRBJ2-7
CASSLLQGAQHEQYF
>TRBV28|TRBJ1-2
CASSHPRRRGNYGYTF
>TRBV30|TRBJ1-1
CAWSQGVSTEAFF
>TRBV7-6|TRBJ2-5
CASSFAGPTETQYF
>TRBV30|TRBJ1-5
CAWSPHPPSKPQHF
>TRBV7-2|TRBJ2-1
CASSNKRTPGYDEQFF
>TRBV27|TRBJ2-7
CASSFGQGYEQYF
>TRBV7-9|TRBJ1-1
CASSLVASGIEAFF
>TRBV10-3|TRBJ2-5
CAISESTGVLGETQYF
>TRBV4-2|TRBJ2-7
CASSQQGAGGSEQYF
>TRBV21-1|TRBJ1-3
CASSKDEGTSGNTIYF
>TRBV27|TRBJ2-7
CASSLLAANGEQYF
>TRBV30|TRBJ2-7
CACRGDRGYEQYF
>TRBV21-1|TRBJ1-4
CASSKGGWEKLFF
>TRBV10-3|TRBJ2-7
CAIRVSDSYEQYF
>TRBV10-3|TRBJ2-2
CATADRGLTGELFF
>TRBV4-1|TRBJ1-4
CASSHKRRGGDEKLFF
>TRBV28|TRBJ1-6
CASSLIGTGGSYNSPLHF
>TRBV5-4|TRBJ2-7
CASSLDVSYEQYF
>TRBV27|TRBJ1-5
CASSPVGSNQPQHF
>TRBV6-1|TRBJ1-2
CASSVFSSLGTYGYTF
>TRBV7-9|TRBJ1-3
CASRPPENTIYF
>TRBV19|TRBJ2-7
CASSIVRGRSGTSYEQYF